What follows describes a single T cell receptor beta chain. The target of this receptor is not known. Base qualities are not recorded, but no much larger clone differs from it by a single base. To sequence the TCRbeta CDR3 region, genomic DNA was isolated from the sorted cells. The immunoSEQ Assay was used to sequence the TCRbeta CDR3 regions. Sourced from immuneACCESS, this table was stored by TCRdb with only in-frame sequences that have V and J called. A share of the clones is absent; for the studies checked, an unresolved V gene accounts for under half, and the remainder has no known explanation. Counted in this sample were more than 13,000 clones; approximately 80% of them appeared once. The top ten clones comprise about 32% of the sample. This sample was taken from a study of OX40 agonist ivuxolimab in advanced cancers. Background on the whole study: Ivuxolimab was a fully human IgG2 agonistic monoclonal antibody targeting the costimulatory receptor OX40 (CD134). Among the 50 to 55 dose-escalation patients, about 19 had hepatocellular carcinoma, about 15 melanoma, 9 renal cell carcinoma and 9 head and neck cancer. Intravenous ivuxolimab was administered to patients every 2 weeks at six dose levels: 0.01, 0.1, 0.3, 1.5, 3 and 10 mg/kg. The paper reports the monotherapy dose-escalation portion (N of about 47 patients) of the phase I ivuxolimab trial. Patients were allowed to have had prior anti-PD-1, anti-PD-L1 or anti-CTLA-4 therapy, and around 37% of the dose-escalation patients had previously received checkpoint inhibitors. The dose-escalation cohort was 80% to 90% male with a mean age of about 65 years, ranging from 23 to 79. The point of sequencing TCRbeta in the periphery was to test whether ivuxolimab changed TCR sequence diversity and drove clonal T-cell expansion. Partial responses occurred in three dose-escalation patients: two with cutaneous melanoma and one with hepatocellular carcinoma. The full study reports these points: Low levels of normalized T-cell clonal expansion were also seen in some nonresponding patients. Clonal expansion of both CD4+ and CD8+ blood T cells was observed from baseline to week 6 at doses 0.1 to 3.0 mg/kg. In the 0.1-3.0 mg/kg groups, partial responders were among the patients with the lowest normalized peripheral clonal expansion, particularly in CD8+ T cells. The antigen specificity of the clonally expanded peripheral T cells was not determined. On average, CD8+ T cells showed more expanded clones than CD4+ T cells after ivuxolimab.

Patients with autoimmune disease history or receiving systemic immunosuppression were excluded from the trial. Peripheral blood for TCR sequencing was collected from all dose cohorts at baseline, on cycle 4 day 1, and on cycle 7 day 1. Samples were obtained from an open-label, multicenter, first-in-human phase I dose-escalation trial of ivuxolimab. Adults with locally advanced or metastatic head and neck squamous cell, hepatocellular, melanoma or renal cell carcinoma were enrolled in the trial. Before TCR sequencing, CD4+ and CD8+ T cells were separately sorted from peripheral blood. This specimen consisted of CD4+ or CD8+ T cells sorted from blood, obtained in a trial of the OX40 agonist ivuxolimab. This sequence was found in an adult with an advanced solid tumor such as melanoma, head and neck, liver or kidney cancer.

The nucleotide sequence reads as follows: TGTGCCAGCAGAGTGGGACAGTTCTACGAGCAGTACTTC. It encodes CASRVGQFYEQYF. The chain employs TRBV5-5 and TRBJ2-7; 7 junctional bases match TRBD1. CDR1 and CDR2 are read off the germline V gene (reference sequence) as SGHKS and YYEKEE. Inclusive of the bounding cysteine and phenylalanine, the CDR3 is 13 residues long. Solely the CDR3 DNA is kept, with 39 bases framed from the first base. For this chain, trimming is 5 bases at the V end and 3 bases at the J end, and the number of junction bases without a gene match is 5.